The sample holds a few counts of the clone carrying this T cell receptor (beta chain). An end of the junction differs from the germline gene, which may be a read error. The method was immunoSEQ multiplex PCR; TCRdb's version includes in-frame clones alone and lacks a portion of them. The profile shows some 1 million clones, under 80% of them singletons. The data stem from a study of shared clonotypes between healthy human individuals. On the study more broadly: Per-donor plates numbered three CD4 naive, three CD4 memory, two CD8 naive and one CD8 memory.

This CDR3 is built from 13 residues. Germline V lookup: CDR1 GTSNPN, CDR2 SVGIG (reference sequence). This receptor was obtained from a man aged 18 to 30 in good health. The sample consisted of memory CD4+ T cells sorted from blood. Subset meaning: CD45RA-negative fraction. V is TRBV30 and J is TRBJ2-5; D is unclear. The CDR3 sequence is CAWSLGPQKTQYF. DNA for the CDR3: TGTGCCTGGAGTCTAGGACCCCAAAAGACCCAGTACTTC.